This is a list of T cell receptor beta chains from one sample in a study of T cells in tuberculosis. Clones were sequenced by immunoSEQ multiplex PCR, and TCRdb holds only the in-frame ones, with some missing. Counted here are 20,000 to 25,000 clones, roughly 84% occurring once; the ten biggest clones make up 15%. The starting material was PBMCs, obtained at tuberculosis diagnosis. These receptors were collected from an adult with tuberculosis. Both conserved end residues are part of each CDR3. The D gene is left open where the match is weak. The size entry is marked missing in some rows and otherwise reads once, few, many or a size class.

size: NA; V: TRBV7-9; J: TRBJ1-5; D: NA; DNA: TGTGCCAGCAGCTCGTTCGCTAGGCAGCCCCAGCATTTT; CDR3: CASSSFARQPQHF
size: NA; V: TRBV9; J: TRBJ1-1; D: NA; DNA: TGTGCCAGCAGCGTCGTCCCCCGCGATGAAGCTTTCTTT; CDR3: CASSVVPRDEAFF
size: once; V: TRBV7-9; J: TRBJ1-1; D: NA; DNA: TGTGCCAGCAGCTTAGGTAGGGGGGGTAGTGCTGAAGCTTTCTTT; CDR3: CASSLGRGGSAEAFF
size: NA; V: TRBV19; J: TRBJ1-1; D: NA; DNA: TGTGCCAGTAGTAGGAAGACAGGTGGCACTGAAGCTTTCTTT; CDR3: CASSRKTGGTEAFF
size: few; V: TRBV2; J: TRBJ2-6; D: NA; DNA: TGTGCCAGCAAGAAGGGGGACAACGTCCTGACTTTC; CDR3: CASKKGDNVLTF
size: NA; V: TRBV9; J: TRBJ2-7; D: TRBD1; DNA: TGTGCCAGCAGCTTCCGGACAGGGCAAGACGAGCAGTACTTC; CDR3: CASSFRTGQDEQYF
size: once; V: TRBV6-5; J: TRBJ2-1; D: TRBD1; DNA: TGTGCCAGCACCGTGTGGGGACAGGGGGCCAATGAGCAGTTCTTC; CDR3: CASTVWGQGANEQFF
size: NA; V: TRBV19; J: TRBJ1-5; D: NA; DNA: TGTGCCAGTAGTACAGCGCAGGGGTCCCAGCATTTT; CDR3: CASSTAQGSQHF
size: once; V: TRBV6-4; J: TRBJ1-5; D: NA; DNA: TGTGCCAGCAGTGACCCTCTCAGGCGCCGACAGCCCCAGCATTTT; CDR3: CASSDPLRRRQPQHF
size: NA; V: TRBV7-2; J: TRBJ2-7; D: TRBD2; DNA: TGTGCCAGCAGCCGCGAAGGGACTAGCGGGGGCGAGCAGTACTTC; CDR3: CASSREGTSGGEQYF
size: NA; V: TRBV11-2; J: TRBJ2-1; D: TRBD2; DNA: TGTGCCAGCAGCCCCGGCCGGACTAGCGGGAGCAATGAGCAGTTCTTC; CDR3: CASSPGRTSGSNEQFF
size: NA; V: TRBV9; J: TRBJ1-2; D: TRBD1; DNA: TGTGCCAGCAGCGTAGACAACAGGGGTTACTATGGCTACACCTTC; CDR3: CASSVDNRGYYGYTF
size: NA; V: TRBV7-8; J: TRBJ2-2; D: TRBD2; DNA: TGTGCCAGCAGCCTAAGGGACTACCCGATGTGGGACACCGGGGAGCTGTTTTTT; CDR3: CASSLRDYPMWDTGELFF
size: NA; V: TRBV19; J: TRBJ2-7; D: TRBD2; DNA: TGTGCCAGTAGTATAAAGTGGGAGGGCTTCCACGAGCAGTACTTC; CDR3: CASSIKWEGFHEQYF
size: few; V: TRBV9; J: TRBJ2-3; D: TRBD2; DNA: TGTGCCAGCAGCGGAGGACTAGCGGGAGGGCGGGCAGATACGCAGTATTTT; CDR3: CASSGGLAGGRADTQYF
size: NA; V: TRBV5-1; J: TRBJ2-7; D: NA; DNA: TGCGCCAGCAGCCCGGTCGCGGGGGCGGCTCTCGAGCAGTACTTC; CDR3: CASSPVAGAALEQYF
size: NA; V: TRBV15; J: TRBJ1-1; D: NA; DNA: TGTGCCACCAGCTGGAGCGAGAACACTGAAGCTTTCTTT; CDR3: CATSWSENTEAFF
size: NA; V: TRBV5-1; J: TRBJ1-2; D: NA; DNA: TGCGCCAGCAGCTTGCAGGGGAATTCGATGGACTATGGCTACACCTTC; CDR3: CASSLQGNSMDYGYTF
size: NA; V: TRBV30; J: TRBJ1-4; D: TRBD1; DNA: TGTGCCTGTCGCCGGGACAGTAATGAAAAACTGTTTTTT; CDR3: CACRRDSNEKLFF
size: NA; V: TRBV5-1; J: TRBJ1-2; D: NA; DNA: TGCGCCAGCAGCCCCAGGTTATCCTATGGCTACACCTTC; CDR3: CASSPRLSYGYTF
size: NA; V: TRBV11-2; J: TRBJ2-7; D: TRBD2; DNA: TGTGCCAGCAGGATGATGCCGGGACTAGTCTACGAGCAGTACTTC; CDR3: CASRMMPGLVYEQYF
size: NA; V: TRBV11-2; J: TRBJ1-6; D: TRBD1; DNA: TGTGCCAGCAGCTTAGAACCCAGGGGGGCCTATAATTCACCCCTCCACTTT; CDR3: CASSLEPRGAYNSPLHF
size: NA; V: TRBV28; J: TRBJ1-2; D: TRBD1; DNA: TGTGCCAGCAGTGAATTGGGACAGGGGAATGGCTACACCTTC; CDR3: CASSELGQGNGYTF
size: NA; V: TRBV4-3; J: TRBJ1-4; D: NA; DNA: TGCGCCAGCAGCCGGGGGCCTATAGCTAATGAAAAACTGTTTTTT; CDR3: CASSRGPIANEKLFF
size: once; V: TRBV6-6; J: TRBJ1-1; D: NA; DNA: TGTGCCAGCAGTTCCCATCAGGGAAACACTGAAGCTTTCTTT; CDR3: CASSSHQGNTEAFF
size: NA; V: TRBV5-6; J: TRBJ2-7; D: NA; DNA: TGTGCCAGCAGCCCCGGCCCGGACAAGTACGAGCAGTACTTC; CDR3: CASSPGPDKYEQYF
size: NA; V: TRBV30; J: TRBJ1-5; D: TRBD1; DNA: TGTGCCTGGAGTCCGGACAGGGGTCCCTTTAGCAATCAGCCCCAGCATTTT; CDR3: CAWSPDRGPFSNQPQHF
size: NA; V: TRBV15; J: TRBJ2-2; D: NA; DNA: TGTGCCACCAGCAGCCCGCAGGGGGGAACCGGGGAGCTGTTTTTT; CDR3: CATSSPQGGTGELFF
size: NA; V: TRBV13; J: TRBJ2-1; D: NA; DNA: TGTGCCAGCAGCCCATCCAGGAAGGATGAGCAGTTCTTC; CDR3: CASSPSRKDEQFF
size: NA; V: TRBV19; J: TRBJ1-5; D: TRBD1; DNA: TGTGCAATGGGACAGGGGGCGCCTCAGCCCCAGCATTTT; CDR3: CAMGQGAPQPQHF
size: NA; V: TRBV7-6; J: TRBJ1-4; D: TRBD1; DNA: TGTGCCAGCAGCACGGACAGGGATGAAAAACTGTTTTTT; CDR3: CASSTDRDEKLFF
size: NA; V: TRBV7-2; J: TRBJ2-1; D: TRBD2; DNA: TGTGCCAGCAGCTTGTCTAGCGGGGGGGCGAACAATGAGCAGTTCTTC; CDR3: CASSLSSGGANNEQFF
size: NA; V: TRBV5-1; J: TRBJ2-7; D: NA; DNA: TGCGCCAGCAGCTTGGACAGACAACGCGTCAGGATCAACGAGCAGTACTTC; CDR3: CASSLDRQRVRINEQYF